This T cell receptor beta chain is drawn from a study of blood T cell repertoires in COVID-19. Study as a whole: The samples span acute and convalescent COVID-19 from the United States, Italy and Spain.

With 4 bases clipped from V and 4 bases from J, the junction kept 6 bases outside the gene matches. The germline V gene encodes CDR1 SGHVS and CDR2 FNYEAQ. The CDR3 length is 15 residues. Here immunoSEQ multiplex PCR was the method, and the copy in TCRdb shows in-frame clones only, minus some. The sample gives about 290,000 clones, 89% of which show up once; around 10% is in the top ten. The sequencing input was peripheral blood. This chain uses TRBV7-6 with TRBJ1-3; 8 bases agree with TRBD1. The source of this sequence is a woman aged 25 to 39 with COVID-19, enrolled during active disease. The CDR3 spells CASSSGQAWGNTIYF. CDR3 sequence (DNA): TGTGCCAGCAGCTCGGGACAGGCCTGGGGAAACACCATATATTTT.